This TCR beta chain is from a study of PD-L1 blockade in urothelial cancer. Study-level background: Atezolizumab, begun by patients around 2014, was given at 1,200 mg intravenously every 3 weeks. Median T cell yield per blood sample was more than 130,000 cells.

Time point noted: pretreatment peripheral blood. Sequencing was performed with immunoSEQ multiplex PCR; in TCRdb, only in-frame clones are kept and a portion is missing. The sample holds about 50,000 clones, 75% to 85% seen once. The CDR3 sequence is 16 residues long. The V segment lost 2 bases and the J segment 4 bases; nucleotides outside the gene matches: 5. CDR1 and CDR2 (germline): MDHEN, SYDVKM. This TCR was recovered from a man aged 65-85 years with urothelial cancer. This chain uses TRBV28 with TRBJ2-5; 12 nucleotides line up with TRBD1. The input for sequencing was PBMCs, taken around atezolizumab (anti-PD-L1) treatment. The CDR3 region has the DNA TGTGCCAGCAGTTTAGTGGGACAGGGGGCTGGAGAGACCCAGTACTTC. Translation gives CASSLVGQGAGETQYF.